The 30 T cell receptor beta chains below all came from one sample that was sequenced in a study of blood T cell repertoires in COVID-19. Sequencing was performed with immunoSEQ multiplex PCR; in TCRdb, only in-frame clones are kept and a portion is missing. Of under 350,000 clones listed, about 83% are singletons. Specimen: peripheral blood. These receptors all stem from a woman aged 50 to 60 who had recovered from COVID-19.

This clone has only a few counts. V is TRBV28 and J is TRBJ1-2; no reliable D call. V was shortened by 7 bases and J by 2 bases, with 5 bases between the two germline ends. There are 11 residues in the CDR3. The germline V gene has CDR1 MDHEN and CDR2 SYDVKM. CDR3 in amino acids: CASKQNYGYTF. DNA of the CDR3: TGTGCCAGCAAACAAAACTATGGCTACACCTTC.

The V and J genes are TRBV4-2 and TRBJ2-1; 7 bases map to TRBD2. This CDR3 contains 18 residues. The V gene end was trimmed by 1 base and the J gene end by 2 bases; junction bases not matched to a gene: 11. Germline CDR1 and CDR2: LGHNA and YNFKEQ. The CDR3 protein is CASSQGRGEGRTYNEQFF. CDR3 nucleotide sequence: TGTGCCAGCAGCCAAGGTCGTGGGGAGGGGCGCACCTACAATGAGCAGTTCTTC.

This clone was picked up one time. The chain couples TRBV7-2 to TRBJ1-1, with D possibly matching TRBD1 (5 bases). This CDR3 comprises 16 residues. V was cut by 3 bases and J by 0 bases, with 14 bases left in between. Germline assignment: CDR1 SGHTA and CDR2 FQGNSA. Here the CDR3 reads CASSFGSDRLNTEAFF. CDR3 nucleotide sequence: TGTGCCAGCAGCTTTGGATCTGACAGACTGAACACTGAAGCTTTCTTT. Filled out from reference TRBV7-2 and TRBJ1-1, the complete variable domain reads GAGVSQSPSNKVTEKGKDVELRCDPISGHTALYWYRQSLGQGLEFLIYFQGNSAPDKSGLPSDRFSAERTGGSVSTLTIQRTQQEDSAVYLCASSFGSDRLNTEAFFGQGTRLTVV.

The chain has TRBV3-1 (or the pseudogene TRBV3-2) and TRBJ1-2; 7 bases fit TRBD1. Germline V lookup: CDR1 LGHDT, CDR2 YNNKEL (reference sequence). The ends lost 4 bases at V and 5 bases at J; junction bases unmatched: 10. This CDR3 has 15 amino acids. The CDR3 DNA reads as TGTGCCAGCAGCCCCGGACAGGCTTCCTTTTATGGCTACACCTTC. Translating it yields CASSPGQASFYGYTF.

The rearrangement links TRBV18 to TRBJ2-7, with 10 bases fitting TRBD1. Trimming at V came to 2 bases and at J to 4 bases, leaving 8 bases not matched to a gene. CDR3 size: 16 residues. The germline V gene has CDR1 KGHSH and CDR2 LQKENI. The CDR3 protein is CASSPGERTGGYEQYF. In DNA form, the CDR3 reads TGTGCCAGCTCACCAGGTGAGAGGACAGGGGGATACGAGCAGTACTTC.

This sequence joins TRBV6-5 and TRBJ2-1; 9 nucleotides line up with TRBD1. The CDR3 runs to 16 residues. Germline V lookup: CDR1 MNHEY, CDR2 SVGAGI. J was trimmed by 3 bases and V by 2 bases; bases with no gene match: 5. CDR3 DNA: TGTGCCAGCAGTTACCGGACAGGGGTCGGCTACAATGAGCAGTTCTTC. Translated: CASSYRTGVGYNEQFF.

The J gene is TRBJ2-7, the V gene TRBV2, with D unclear. Germline V CDR1 and CDR2: SNHLY, FYNNEI. V was pared by 4 bases and J by 3 bases, with 7 bases between. The CDR3 extends over 12 amino acids. CDR3 sequence: CASSGQIYEQYF. CDR3 nucleotide sequence: TGTGCCAGCAGTGGCCAGATCTACGAGCAGTACTTC.

This clone was counted between two and nine times. V and J are TRBV9 and TRBJ1-4; no definite D call. V was shortened by 1 base and J by 0 bases, with 7 bases between the two germline ends. The CDR3 extends over 15 amino acids. Germline values: CDR1 SGDLS, CDR2 YYNGEE. The CDR3 sequence is CASSVSPSTNEKLFF. CDR3 nucleotides: TGTGCCAGCAGCGTAAGCCCCTCAACTAATGAAAAACTGTTTTTT.

The J gene is TRBJ2-7, the V gene TRBV28; 9 bases are a match to TRBD2. This CDR3 region has 14 residues. Germline values: CDR1 MDHEN, CDR2 SYDVKM. Trimming cost V 4 bases and J 4 bases; bases outside gene matches: 5. CDR3 nucleotide sequence: TGTGCCAGCAGTTATTCTAGCGGGATTTACGAGCAGTACTTC. Translating gives CASSYSSGIYEQYF. Full variable domain (missing parts from reference TRBV28 and TRBJ2-7): DVKVTQSSRYLVKRTGEKVFLECVQDMDHENMFWYRQDPGLGLRLIYFSYDVKMKEKGDIPEGYSVSREKKERFSLILESASTNQTSMYLCASSYSSGIYEQYFGPGTRLTVT.

The chain carries TRBV28 and TRBJ1-2, with no clear D. Trimming shortened V by 7 bases and J by 2 bases, and 14 bases separated the two germline ends. Germline values: CDR1 MDHEN, CDR2 SYDVKM. The CDR3 contains 14 residues. CDR3 residues: CASNSAGQNYGYTF. In DNA, the CDR3 is TGTGCCAGCAACTCCGCAGGCCAGAACTATGGCTACACCTTC.

The chain joins TRBV27 to TRBJ2-1; TRBD2 agrees at 13 bases. This CDR3 is 16 amino acids long. V dropped 3 bases and J dropped 13; count of bases not matched to a gene: 12. CDR1 MNHEY and CDR2 SMNVEV come from the germline V gene (reference sequence). As DNA, the CDR3 is TGTGCCAGCAGTTTGGAACTAGCGGGAGGGCCAGACCGTCAGTTCTTC. It encodes CASSLELAGGPDRQFF.

The V call is TRBV19, the J call TRBJ2-1, with D tentatively TRBD1 (6 bases). CDR1 is LNHDA and CDR2 is SQIVND in the germline V gene (reference sequence). This CDR3 has 12 residues. The V end lost 3 bases, the J end lost 10 bases, and 10 bases lay between the germline ends. As DNA, the CDR3 is TGTGCCAGTAGTATTCAGGGGAAGGAGCAGTTCTTC. This translates into CASSIQGKEQFF.

The rearrangement links TRBV6-2 or TRBV6-3 to TRBJ2-5, with TRBD1 as a possible D gene (6 bases). Trimming stripped 3 bases from V and 9 bases from J, with 11 bases between. This CDR3 contains 12 residues. Germline V gives CDR1 MNHEY, CDR2 SVGEGT. CDR3 residues: CASSYQDSPQYF. The CDR3 DNA reads as TGTGCCAGCAGTTATCAGGACAGCCCCCAGTACTTC.

J is TRBJ1-4 and V is TRBV6-6; 7 bases line up with TRBD1. Germline values: CDR1 MNHNY, CDR2 SVGAGI (reference sequence). The CDR3 runs to 14 residues. The J segment lost 8 bases and the V segment lost 6 bases, leaving 9 bases of the junction unmatched. This CDR3 is CASSPRQGDEKLFF. CDR3 DNA: TGTGCCAGCAGCCCCCGACAGGGAGACGAAAAACTGTTTTTT.

This chain uses TRBV7-2 with TRBJ2-3; 8 bases map to TRBD2. The germline gives CDR1 SGHTA, CDR2 FQGNSA. The CDR3 covers 16 residues. Unmatched junction bases numbered 4, after V lost 2 bases and J lost 0 bases. The CDR3 bases are TGTGCCAGCAGCTTAAGCGCGGGAGGTAGCACAGATACGCAGTATTTT. Protein product: CASSLSAGGSTDTQYF.

The genes are TRBV29-1 and TRBJ2-7; TRBD2 aligns across 10 bases. The trim removed 7 bases at V and 6 bases at J, leaving 12 bases unmatched. The CDR3 totals 14 residues. Germline values: CDR1 SQVTM, CDR2 ANQGSEA. As DNA, the CDR3 is TGCAGCGCCGGGGGCCCTAGCGGGGGATCCGAGCAGTACTTC. This sequence encodes CSAGGPSGGSEQYF.

The J gene is TRBJ2-7, the V gene TRBV7-2, with 10 bases matching TRBD2. There are 16 residues in the CDR3. The germline gives CDR1 SGHTA, CDR2 FQGNSA. J gave up 4 bases and V 1 base, and 7 bases lay outside the gene matches. DNA of the CDR3: TGTGCCAGCAGCTTAGTGGCGACTAGCGGGCCGTACGAGCAGTACTTC. It encodes CASSLVATSGPYEQYF. Filled out from reference TRBV7-2 and TRBJ2-7, the complete variable domain reads GAGVSQSPSNKVTEKGKDVELRCDPISGHTALYWYRQSLGQGLEFLIYFQGNSAPDKSGLPSDRFSAERTGGSVSTLTIQRTQQEDSAVYLCASSLVATSGPYEQYFGPGTRLTVT.

The chain has TRBV7-2 and TRBJ2-2; 9 bases align to TRBD1. This CDR3 is built from 16 residues. The germline V gene has CDR1 SGHTA and CDR2 FQGNSA. V lost 5 bases and J lost 3; bases outside the gene matches: 7. CDR3 in amino acids: CASSRAGTGYTGELFF. The CDR3 region has the DNA TGTGCCAGCAGCCGGGCAGGGACAGGGTACACCGGGGAGCTGTTTTTT.

The chain carries TRBV27 and TRBJ2-7; D gene ambiguous. Germline V CDR1 and CDR2: MNHEY, SMNVEV (reference sequence). The CDR3 length is 11 residues. The ends were cut back, 3 bases at V and 4 bases at J, with 4 bases in the middle. CDR3 nucleotides: TGTGCCAGCAGTTTCGGGTACGAGCAGTACTTC. Encoded protein: CASSFGYEQYF.

The chain links TRBV25-1 to TRBJ2-1; tentatively, D is TRBD2 (5 bases). The V and J ends lost 10 bases and 3 bases respectively, with 13 bases between them. CDR3 length: 13 amino acids. CDR1 is MGHDK and CDR2 is SYGVNS in the germline V gene. DNA of the CDR3: TGTGCCACACCGGCTAGCCACTACAATGAGCAGTTCTTC. Protein sequence: CATPASHYNEQFF.

V and J are TRBV25-1 and TRBJ1-2, with 7 positions matching TRBD1. Trimming at V came to 7 bases and at J to 8 bases, leaving 13 bases not matched to a gene. The CDR3 spans 14 residues. The germline gives CDR1 MGHDK, CDR2 SYGVNS. The CDR3, as DNA: TGTGCCAGCACGAACCTGGGGCAGGGGGAAGGCTACACCTTC. It is translated as CASTNLGQGEGYTF.

The CDR3 DNA sequence: TGTGCCAGTAGTATCATCGGCAGGGCGGATGGCTACACCTTC. Amino acid sequence: CASSIIGRADGYTF. This chain joins TRBV19 and TRBJ1-2; a weak D match, TRBD1 (5 bases). The CDR3 length is 14 residues. From germline, CDR1 is LNHDA and CDR2 SQIVND (reference sequence). V lost 3 bases and J lost 6, with 14 bases in between.

The chain carries TRBV5-4 and TRBJ2-5; the match to TRBD2 covers 14 bases. Looked up from germline, CDR1 is SGHNT and CDR2 is YYREEE (reference sequence). Trimming removed 3 bases from V and 2 bases from J; junction bases left unmatched: 3. There are 16 residues in the CDR3. CDR3 DNA sequence: TGTGCCAGCAGCTATCGACTAGCGGGAGGGCAAGAGACCCAGTACTTC. This encodes CASSYRLAGGQETQYF.

V usage is TRBV18 and J usage is TRBJ2-7; TRBD1 matches 8 bases. Per the germline V gene, CDR1 is KGHSH and CDR2 is LQKENI. The V and J ends lost 6 bases and 4 bases, in that order; junction bases with no gene match: 11. The CDR3 is made up of 15 amino acids. The CDR3 nucleotides read TGTGCCAGCTCCCCAAACCGGGACAGGACGTACGAGCAGTACTTC. Amino acids: CASSPNRDRTYEQYF.

As to this clone: One end of the junction is discordant with germline, which a read error may explain. The J gene is TRBJ2-7, the V gene TRBV24-1; D possibly corresponds to TRBD1 (6 bases). The CDR3 is 13 amino acids. Germline CDR1 is KGHDR and CDR2 is SFDVKD. CDR3 nucleotides: TGTGCCACCAGGGATTCAGGGGACTACGAGCAGTACTTC. It codes for CATRDSGDYEQYF.

The rearrangement links TRBV6-2 or TRBV6-3 to TRBJ2-7; 7 bases are a match to TRBD2. The germline V gene has CDR1 MNHEY and CDR2 SVGEGT. Trimming cost V 5 bases and J 0 bases; bases outside gene matches: 7. The CDR3 covers 15 residues. CDR3 region: CASSTVRGGSYEQYF. The CDR3 DNA reads TGTGCCAGCAGTACGGTTCGCGGGGGCTCCTACGAGCAGTACTTC.

The gene calls are TRBV3-1 (or the pseudogene TRBV3-2) and TRBJ1-6; 7 nucleotides line up with TRBD1. V lost 1 base, J lost 8 bases, and 2 bases stayed unmatched. The CDR3 contains 14 residues. Per germline, CDR1 LGHDT and CDR2 YNNKEL (reference sequence). CDR3 region: CASSQVGTDSPLHF. The CDR3 DNA sequence: TGTGCCAGCAGCCAAGTCGGGACAGATTCACCCCTCCACTTT.

This clone came up a few times. The gene calls are TRBV7-9 and TRBJ2-7; 7 bases are shared with TRBD1. The germline V gene has CDR1 SEHNR and CDR2 FQNEAQ (reference sequence). The CDR3 totals 15 residues. Trimming removed 3 bases from V and 5 bases from J; junction bases left unmatched: 10. The CDR3, as DNA: TGTGCCAGCAGCTTTCTTCCGGGGCAGGGGGACGAGCAGTACTTC. This encodes CASSFLPGQGDEQYF.

The chain carries TRBV28 and TRBJ1-2; no clear D gene. Germline V gives CDR1 MDHEN, CDR2 SYDVKM. Trimming took off 2 bases at V and 3 bases at J, with 10 bases between the two ends. The CDR3 is made up of 14 amino acids. CDR3 DNA: TGTGCCAGCAGTTTAGTGGCAAAAGACTATGGCTACACCTTC. Translating gives CASSLVAKDYGYTF.

The V gene is TRBV28, the J gene TRBJ2-1, with D perhaps TRBD2 (6 bases). Germline V CDR1 and CDR2: MDHEN, SYDVKM. The CDR3 sequence is 15 residues long. Trimming removed 5 bases at V and 4 bases at J, with 15 bases between. The CDR3 spells CASSRDSGAYNEQFF. DNA of the CDR3: TGTGCCAGCAGTCGGGACTCTGGGGCTTACAATGAGCAGTTCTTC.